This T cell receptor beta chain was sequenced in a study of T cell responses to AZD1222 COVID-19 vaccine. The ends were cut back, 2 bases at V and 3 bases at J, with 13 bases in the middle. Germline CDR1 and CDR2: SQVTM and ANQGSEA. There are 14 residues in the CDR3. Generated by immunoSEQ multiplex PCR, the TCRdb table keeps only in-frame clones and is missing some. Among 180,000 or so clones, approximately 91% were seen once, and the ten largest hold under 2%. This rearrangement joins TRBV29-1 to TRBJ1-1; D unclear. This sequence was found in an adult who received the AZD1222 COVID-19 vaccine. Here the sequenced sample was peripheral blood, taken 28 days after the second AZD1222 dose. Here the CDR3 reads CSVESQNGYTEAFF. The DNA for the CDR3 is TGCAGCGTTGAATCTCAAAACGGGTACACTGAAGCTTTCTTT.